A single T cell receptor (beta chain) is shown here with its context. Treatment of the sample: about 20 received Ad26.COV2.S at low or high dose, single or two shots; about 5 received placebo; per-sample allocation not given. Specimens were obtained on day 63 following the first vaccine or placebo injection. Recruitment in Boston yielded a donor of adult age, 18-55 years. The data were obtained in a study of Ad26.COV2.S vaccination and SARS-CoV-2 variants. This table comes from immunoSEQ multiplex PCR, and its TCRdb copy is limited to in-frame clones, with some not included. In the table there are roughly 380,000 clones, over 75% of which are singletons. The CDR3 has 13 residues. From germline, CDR1 is SGHTA and CDR2 FQGNSA. Trimming cost V 1 base and J 10 bases, with 12 bases left between them.

The genes are TRBV7-2 and TRBJ2-3; D is unclear. This TCR was recovered from a person aged 18-60 years who received the Ad26.COV2.S COVID-19 vaccine or a placebo. Sequenced here: peripheral blood, sampled in a trial of Ad26.COV2.S vaccine versus placebo. As DNA, the CDR3 is TGTGCCAGCAGCTTAGGGCTCCCTCCTGCGCAGTATTTT. This gives the protein CASSLGLPPAQYF.